This is a list of T cell receptor beta chains from one sample in a study of blood T cell repertoires in COVID-19. TCRdb's table, derived via immunoSEQ multiplex PCR, lists solely in-frame clones and lacks some. The sample yields 150,000 to 200,000 clones, 65% to 90% seen once. The source material was peripheral blood. Receptor source: a woman aged 40 to 55 with COVID-19, enrolled during active disease. The CDR3 runs from the conserved cysteine through the conserved F or W. A D gene is named only where the DNA matches it firmly. Size tells how often a clone was seen (once, few, many) or the class of an expanded clone, and some rows leave it out.

.	once	TRBV9	TRBJ2-3	TGTGCCAGCAGTACCTCGAGGGCTTCCACAGATACGCAGTATTTT	CASSTSRASTDTQYF
TRBD1	.	TRBV11-3	TRBJ2-5	TGTGCCAGCAGCTTAGGGGTCTCGACAGGGGAGGTAGAGACCCAGTACTTC	CASSLGVSTGEVETQYF
TRBD2	.	TRBV14	TRBJ2-1	TGTGCCAGCAGCACCCGGCGGAGCGGGAGTTCCCTTCAAAGCTCCTACAATGAGCAGTTCTTC	CASSTRRSGSSLQSSYNEQFF
.	.	TRBV27	TRBJ1-5	TGTGCCAGCAGCAGGACAGACTCTAGCAATCAGCCCCAGCATTTT	CASSRTDSSNQPQHF
TRBD2	few	TRBV5-1	TRBJ2-2	TGCGCCAGCAGCTTTAATGAGGGACTAGCGAGCGGGGAGCTGTTTTTT	CASSFNEGLASGELFF
.	.	TRBV29-1	TRBJ2-2	TGCAGCGTTACGGGTAGCACCGGGGAGCTGTTTTTT	CSVTGSTGELFF
.	.	TRBV6-2/TRBV6-3	TRBJ2-7	TGTGCCAGCAGCCTCTACAGGGTCGGCGAGCAGTACTTC	CASSLYRVGEQYF
TRBD2	.	TRBV7-9	TRBJ2-2	TGTGCCTTTAGCGGGGGAGAGAACACCGGGGAGCTGTTTTTT	CAFSGGENTGELFF
.	.	TRBV28	TRBJ2-5	TGTGCCAGCAGTACGTGGACTAATTTACAAGAGACCCAGTACTTC	CASSTWTNLQETQYF
.	few	TRBV4-1	TRBJ1-1	TGCGCCAGCAGCCAAGATAGGCGGGGGTCGAAGAACACTGAAGCTTTCTTT	CASSQDRRGSKNTEAFF
.	.	TRBV29-1	TRBJ2-5	TGCAGCGGCGCCAGAACTGTGCGGGGAGAGACCCAGTACTTC	CSGARTVRGETQYF
.	.	TRBV5-6	TRBJ1-2	TGTGCCAGCAGCTTGGCAACAGGAGCCGGGGGCTACACCTTC	CASSLATGAGGYTF
TRBD2	.	TRBV11-2	TRBJ2-1	TGTGCCAGCAGCTTACTAGCGGGGGGGCACAATGAGCAGTTCTTC	CASSLLAGGHNEQFF
.	.	TRBV18	TRBJ1-2	TGTGCCAGCTCACCCGACGGGTATGGCTACACCTTC	CASSPDGYGYTF
TRBD1	.	TRBV7-2	TRBJ1-2	TGTGCCAGCGGGGGACAGGGGGGGAAAGGCTATGGCTACACCTTC	CASGGQGGKGYGYTF
.	.	TRBV11-3	TRBJ1-2	TGTGCCAGCAGCTTAGATAGGGGCTTCAGCGAGGTTTATGGCTACACCTTC	CASSLDRGFSEVYGYTF
TRBD2	.	TRBV2	TRBJ2-4	TGTGCCAGCAGGACCCTAGGCGGGGGAGACATTCAGTACTTC	CASRTLGGGDIQYF
TRBD1	.	TRBV10-3	TRBJ1-2	TGTGCCATCAGTGGATATACAGGGGGCTTTGGCTACACCTTC	CAISGYTGGFGYTF